This is a list of T cell receptor beta chains from one sample in a study of CD8+ T cells in alopecia areata. Clones were sequenced by immunoSEQ multiplex PCR, and TCRdb holds only the in-frame ones, with some missing. The sample consists of 190,000 or so clones, roughly three fifths of them appearing once. The material was CD8+ T cells sorted from blood, obtained at week 24, from a patient treated with tofacitinib. The receptors derive from a human donor with alopecia areata. The CDR3 runs from the conserved cysteine through the conserved F or W. The D gene is left open where the match is weak. Not all rows give a size; the values are once, few, many and, for expanded clones, a class.

V gene	clone size	J gene	D gene	CDR3 DNA	CDR3 protein
TRBV19	once	TRBJ2-3	NA	TGTGCCATCTCGCCGGGATTGGGGGCAGATACGCAGTATTTT	CAISPGLGADTQYF
TRBV29-1	NA	TRBJ1-2	NA	TGCAGCGTTGAATCGGGCTTGGATGGCTACACCTTC	CSVESGLDGYTF
TRBV1	NA	TRBJ2-5	NA	TGCACCAGCAGCCAAGATTGGGCCGATAGCGGGGGAGAGACCCAGTACTTC	CTSSQDWADSGGETQYF
TRBV4-1	NA	TRBJ2-7	TRBD1	TGCGCCAGCAGCCCAAACAGGGGCCCCTACGAGCAGTACTTC	CASSPNRGPYEQYF
TRBV7-2	NA	TRBJ1-2	TRBD1	TGTGCCAGCAGCCCTTGGACAGGACTGAACTATGGCTACACCTTC	CASSPWTGLNYGYTF
TRBV11-2	NA	TRBJ2-1	NA	TGTGCCAGCAGCTCTCGGCAGGGGGGCTACAATGAGCAGTTCTTC	CASSSRQGGYNEQFF
TRBV29-1	few	TRBJ2-7	NA	TGCAGCGTTGAAGGGTGGGGGGCCAGCTCCTACGAGCAGTACTTC	CSVEGWGASSYEQYF
TRBV11-3	NA	TRBJ2-2	TRBD2	TGTGCCAGCAGCCAAACTAGCGTGGTTTCCGGGGAGCTGTTTTTT	CASSQTSVVSGELFF
TRBV13	NA	TRBJ1-2	TRBD1	TGTGCCAGCAGCTCTGGACAGGGGCGTCACTATGGCTACACCTTC	CASSSGQGRHYGYTF
TRBV30	NA	TRBJ2-1	NA	TGTGCCTGGAAGGGCTACAATGAGCAGTTCTTC	CAWKGYNEQFF
TRBV2	NA	TRBJ2-5	NA	TGTGCCACCCAAGGGGGGAAAGAGACCCAGTACTTC	CATQGGKETQYF
TRBV4-2	NA	TRBJ2-5	TRBD2	TGTGCCAGCAGCCAAGGAAGCGGGGAGCTCCAAGAGACCCAGTACTTC	CASSQGSGELQETQYF
TRBV7-9	NA	TRBJ1-1	NA	TGTGCCAGCAGCCCCGCCGAAGGGAACACTGAAGCTTTCTTT	CASSPAEGNTEAFF
TRBV5-6	few	TRBJ1-1	NA	TGTGCCAGCAGCCGAGGACGGAGAAAAAACGAAGCTTTCTTT	CASSRGRRKNEAFF
TRBV20-1	NA	TRBJ1-1	NA	TGCAGTGCTAGACCACGAGGTGAAGCTTTCTTT	CSARPRGEAFF
TRBV23-1	NA	TRBJ2-3	TRBD1	TGCGCCAGCTCTCGACAGGGGGAAGCAGATACGCAGTATTTT	CASSRQGEADTQYF
TRBV29-1	NA	TRBJ2-7	NA	TGCAGCGTTGAAGCAGGGGAATACTACGAGCAGTACTTC	CSVEAGEYYEQYF
TRBV7-6	NA	TRBJ2-2	TRBD2	TGTGCCAGCAGCCGGGGGGTTAACGGGGAGCTGTTTTTT	CASSRGVNGELFF
TRBV7-9	NA	TRBJ1-1	TRBD1	TGTGCCAGCAGCCCGGACAGGACAAACACTGAAGCTTTCTTT	CASSPDRTNTEAFF
TRBV9	NA	TRBJ2-2	TRBD1	TGTGCCAGCAGCGTAGGTTGGGCAGGGGGCACCGGGGAGCTGTTTTTT	CASSVGWAGGTGELFF
TRBV27	NA	TRBJ1-5	NA	TGTGCCAGCAGTCTGGTCGGTCAGCCCCAGCATTTT	CASSLVGQPQHF
TRBV5-1	NA	TRBJ2-3	NA	TGCGCCAGCAGCTTGGAGACAGGAACAGATACGCAGTATTTT	CASSLETGTDTQYF
TRBV13	NA	TRBJ1-2	NA	TGTGCCAGCAGCACCGAAACAGGGTTAGCTAACTATGGCTACACCTTC	CASSTETGLANYGYTF
TRBV30	NA	TRBJ1-2	NA	TGTGCCTGGAGTGTAGTGGCAGGTAGTGGCTACACCTTC	CAWSVVAGSGYTF
TRBV19	NA	TRBJ1-2	NA	TGTGCCAGTAGCCCCGGAAGGGGAGGCTATGGCTACACCTTC	CASSPGRGGYGYTF
TRBV2	NA	TRBJ2-3	NA	TGTGCCAGCACGGTTATGGCGGATAGCACAGATACGCAGTATTTT	CASTVMADSTDTQYF
TRBV4-1	few	TRBJ2-1	NA	TGCGCCAGCAGCCAAGATCGGGCAGTAGACAATGAGCAGTTCTTC	CASSQDRAVDNEQFF